A selection of T cell receptor beta chains follows, all from one sample in a study of shared clonotypes between healthy human individuals. Some clones are missing from TCRdb's copy, which holds only in-frame ones; the method was immunoSEQ multiplex PCR. The profile shows about 480,000 clones, 60% to 80% of them singletons. What was sequenced was PBMCs. The origin of the receptors is a woman aged 40 to 50 in good health. Some clones in this sample may be carry-over from other donors' samples. The CDR3 runs from the conserved cysteine through the conserved F or W. Each record gives: J gene, D gene, clone size, V gene, CDR3 DNA, CDR3 protein. The D gene is left open where the match is weak. Clone size is not always given. Where it is, it says once, few, many or a class for expanded clones.

TRBJ2-7 | . | . | TRBV7-8 | TGTGCCAGCAGCCCCCATAGGCGTCTCTACGAGCAGTACTTC | CASSPHRRLYEQYF
TRBJ2-7 | TRBD1 | . | TRBV7-9 | TGTGCCAGCAGCTCCCGGACAGGGGGCTACGAGCAGTACTTC | CASSSRTGGYEQYF
TRBJ2-2 | . | few | TRBV7-9 | TGTGCCAGCAAGACCTTGAACACCGGGGAGCTGTTTTTT | CASKTLNTGELFF
TRBJ2-5 | . | few | TRBV6-1 | TGTGCCACCAGGATTGGACAGAAAGAGACCCAGTACTTC | CATRIGQKETQYF
TRBJ2-2 | . | few | TRBV27 | TGTGCCAGCAGTTCCCTAACAGAGGCGAGCGGGGAGCTGTTTTTT | CASSSLTEASGELFF
TRBJ2-1 | TRBD1 | . | TRBV28 | TGTGCCAGCAGTCCGACAGGGGGCTCCTACAATGAGCAGTTCTTC | CASSPTGGSYNEQFF
TRBJ2-5 | TRBD2 | . | TRBV28 | TGTGCCAGCAGTTTATCAGCGGGAGTGGTAGAGACCCAGTACTTC | CASSLSAGVVETQYF
TRBJ1-1 | TRBD1 | . | TRBV19 | TGTGCCAGTAGTATCCCCCTCACAGGGGCGAACACTGAAGCTTTCTTT | CASSIPLTGANTEAFF
TRBJ2-5 | . | . | TRBV7-2 | TGTGCCAGCAGCTTAAGGAGAGACCAAGAGACCCAGTACTTC | CASSLRRDQETQYF
TRBJ2-5 | . | many | TRBV18 | TGTGCCAGCTCACCATCTCCCCAAGAGACCCAGTACTTC | CASSPSPQETQYF
TRBJ1-1 | . | many | TRBV13 | TGTGCCAGCAGCTTTACCGCCAGGGACACTGAAGCTTTCTTT | CASSFTARDTEAFF
TRBJ2-4 | TRBD1 | . | TRBV7-7 | TGTGCTAGCAGCTTCCGGGACAGGGGGCGTATTCAGTACTTC | CASSFRDRGRIQYF
TRBJ2-3 | . | . | TRBV5-6 | TGTGCCAGCAGCTCCGGGACCCAGGGGTCAGATACGCAGTATTTT | CASSSGTQGSDTQYF
TRBJ2-5 | . | . | TRBV7-3 | TGTGCCAGCAGCTTCACAGGGAAAGAGACCCAGTACTTC | CASSFTGKETQYF
TRBJ2-7 | TRBD2 | . | TRBV6-5 | TGTGCCAGCAGTACGGGACTACGATACGAGCAGTACTTC | CASSTGLRYEQYF
TRBJ2-3 | TRBD1 | . | TRBV2 | TGTGCCAGCAGTGATGGGGGGGACAGGGGTTATACGCAGTATTTT | CASSDGGDRGYTQYF
TRBJ1-1 | . | . | TRBV4-1 | TGCGCCAGCAGCCTCATAGGGACCGGGGCTGAAGCTTTCTTT | CASSLIGTGAEAFF
TRBJ2-7 | TRBD1 | once | TRBV30 | TGTGCCTGGAGTGTGGGACAGGGCCTTAGCTCCTACGAGCAGTACTTC | CAWSVGQGLSSYEQYF
TRBJ2-7 | . | . | TRBV18 | TGTGCCAGCTCACCTGTTCTAGCGAAGAAAGGGATCTACGAGCAGTACTTC | CASSPVLAKKGIYEQYF
TRBJ1-4 | . | . | TRBV4-3 | TGCGCCAGCAGCCAAGGGGTTAGAGGTGATTATGAAAAACTGTTTTTT | CASSQGVRGDYEKLFF
TRBJ1-3 | TRBD1 | . | TRBV15 | TGTGCCACCAGCAGCGGACAGGGCACTGGAAACACCATATATTTT | CATSSGQGTGNTIYF
TRBJ1-5 | . | . | TRBV18 | TGTGCCAGCTCACGCACAGGGAATCAGCCCCAGCATTTT | CASSRTGNQPQHF
TRBJ1-5 | . | . | TRBV28 | TGTGCCAGCAGTTTACCCCCCGGTGAGATTCAGCCCCAGCATTTT | CASSLPPGEIQPQHF
TRBJ2-1 | . | few | TRBV4-1 | TGCGCCAGCAGCCCGGGCGCAGGTTCCTACAATGAGCAGTTCTTC | CASSPGAGSYNEQFF
TRBJ2-7 | TRBD1 | . | TRBV14 | TGTGCCAGCAGCGCAACCCTTCCAATTGACCGGGACAGGGGGGCCTCCTACGAGCAGTACTTC | CASSATLPIDRDRGASYEQYF
TRBJ2-5 | TRBD2 | . | TRBV5-1 | TGCGCCAGCAGCTTGGCAGGGAGGGGATTTGGAGGGACCCAGTACTTC | CASSLAGRGFGGTQYF
TRBJ2-7 | TRBD2 | . | TRBV5-4 | TGTGCCAGCAGCTTCACGGGACTAGCGGGGGGCGAGCAGTACTTC | CASSFTGLAGGEQYF
TRBJ1-4 | . | . | TRBV10-2 | TGCGCCAGCAGTGACATCAGTGCAACTAATGAAAAACTGTTTTTT | CASSDISATNEKLFF
TRBJ2-7 | . | . | TRBV21-1 | TGTGCCAGCAGCAAAATCTACGAGCAGTACTTC | CASSKIYEQYF
TRBJ1-1 | . | . | TRBV10-3 | TGTGCCAGCAGTGAAGGGGAGGAGACAGCGGAAGCTTTCTTT | CASSEGEETAEAFF
TRBJ2-5 | TRBD2 | few | TRBV5-4 | TGTGCCAGCAGCTTGGCGGGCCTAGCGGCACAAGAGACCCAGTACTTC | CASSLAGLAAQETQYF
TRBJ2-7 | . | . | TRBV19 | TGTGCCAGCCTGAAGACCCCAGGCCCCTACGAGCAGTACTTC | CASLKTPGPYEQYF
TRBJ2-7 | TRBD1 | . | TRBV6-5 | TGTGCCAGCAGCCCCGGGACAGGGTACGAGCAGTACTTC | CASSPGTGYEQYF
TRBJ1-2 | . | . | TRBV30 | TGTGCCTGGAGTAGTCGGTTGGACAGAAACTATGGCTACACCTTC | CAWSSRLDRNYGYTF
TRBJ2-5 | . | . | TRBV11-3 | TGTGCCAGCAGCACCCGACCCGAAGGGGCCCAGTACTTC | CASSTRPEGAQYF
TRBJ2-1 | TRBD2 | . | TRBV30 | TGTGCCTGGAGTCTAGCGGGACCCCTAGGGGGGCAGTTCTTC | CAWSLAGPLGGQFF
TRBJ1-2 | . | . | TRBV19 | TGTGCCAGTAGTCAAGGAGCCTCCGGCTATGGCTACACCTTC | CASSQGASGYGYTF
TRBJ2-7 | . | . | TRBV10-3 | TGTGCCATCAGTGAGTCGGGGCTAACGGCTCAGGGAGACTACGAGCAGTACTTC | CAISESGLTAQGDYEQYF
TRBJ2-1 | TRBD2 | once | TRBV28 | TGTGCCAGCAGTCAGACTAGCGGTGTTATCAATGAGCAGTTCTTC | CASSQTSGVINEQFF
TRBJ2-7 | . | many | TRBV5-3 | TGTGCCAGAAGCTGTCCCACGAGACGGTCCGAGCAGTACTTC | CARSCPTRRSEQYF
TRBJ2-1 | . | . | TRBV9 | TGTGCCAGCAGCGTAAGTAGCGAGACTGAGCAGTTCTTC | CASSVSSETEQFF
TRBJ2-1 | . | medium-sized | TRBV7-2 | TGTGCCAGCAGCTTAGTTCCAGAGGCCTACAATGAGCAGTTCTTC | CASSLVPEAYNEQFF
TRBJ2-2 | . | . | TRBV12-5 | TGTGCTAGTGGACCCGGGCAGCTAGGGGCTACCGGGGAGCTGTTTTTT | CASGPGQLGATGELFF
TRBJ2-2 | . | . | TRBV7-8 | TGTGCCAGCAGCGCTTATAAGTCGGGCCCCGGGGAGCTGTTTTTT | CASSAYKSGPGELFF
TRBJ2-7 | TRBD1 | . | TRBV19 | TGTGCCAGTAGTATAGGAGGGGGCCCCTACGAGCAGTACTTC | CASSIGGGPYEQYF
TRBJ1-1 | . | many | TRBV28 | TGTGCCAGCAGTTCCCTTGTAGGGAACACTGAAGCTTTCTTT | CASSSLVGNTEAFF
TRBJ2-7 | TRBD1 | . | TRBV29-1 | TGCAGCGTTGGACGGGATACAGGGGGCACAGACGAGCAGTACTTC | CSVGRDTGGTDEQYF
TRBJ1-2 | TRBD1 | . | TRBV28 | TGTGCCAGCAGTTTCGGTACAGGGGGTAGCTATGGCTACACCTTC | CASSFGTGGSYGYTF
TRBJ2-1 | TRBD2 | . | TRBV18 | TGTGCCAGCTCACCAGCGGGACTAGCGGGAACAAGCTCCTACAATGAGCAGTTCTTC | CASSPAGLAGTSSYNEQFF
TRBJ2-3 | TRBD2 | . | TRBV7-9 | TGTGCCAGCAGCTTCCGACTAGCGGGAGATATAGATACGCAGTATTTT | CASSFRLAGDIDTQYF
TRBJ2-3 | TRBD1 | . | TRBV5-1 | TGCGCCAGCAGCATTGCGGACAGGAGTTACACAGATACGCAGTATTTT | CASSIADRSYTDTQYF
TRBJ2-5 | . | . | TRBV2 | TGTGCCAGCGCGACGGCCAATAGGGAGACCCAGTACTTC | CASATANRETQYF
TRBJ2-7 | . | . | TRBV7-8 | TGTGCCAGCAGCTTAGGTCCAGAACCGATGGGCGAGCAGTACTTC | CASSLGPEPMGEQYF
TRBJ2-5 | TRBD2 | . | TRBV15 | TGTGCCACCAGCACCAAAAGGTCTAGCGGGAGTGATGAGACCCAGTACTTC | CATSTKRSSGSDETQYF
TRBJ1-1 | . | . | TRBV30 | TGTGCCTGGAGCCATGGGACGGTGAACACTGAAGCTTTCTTT | CAWSHGTVNTEAFF